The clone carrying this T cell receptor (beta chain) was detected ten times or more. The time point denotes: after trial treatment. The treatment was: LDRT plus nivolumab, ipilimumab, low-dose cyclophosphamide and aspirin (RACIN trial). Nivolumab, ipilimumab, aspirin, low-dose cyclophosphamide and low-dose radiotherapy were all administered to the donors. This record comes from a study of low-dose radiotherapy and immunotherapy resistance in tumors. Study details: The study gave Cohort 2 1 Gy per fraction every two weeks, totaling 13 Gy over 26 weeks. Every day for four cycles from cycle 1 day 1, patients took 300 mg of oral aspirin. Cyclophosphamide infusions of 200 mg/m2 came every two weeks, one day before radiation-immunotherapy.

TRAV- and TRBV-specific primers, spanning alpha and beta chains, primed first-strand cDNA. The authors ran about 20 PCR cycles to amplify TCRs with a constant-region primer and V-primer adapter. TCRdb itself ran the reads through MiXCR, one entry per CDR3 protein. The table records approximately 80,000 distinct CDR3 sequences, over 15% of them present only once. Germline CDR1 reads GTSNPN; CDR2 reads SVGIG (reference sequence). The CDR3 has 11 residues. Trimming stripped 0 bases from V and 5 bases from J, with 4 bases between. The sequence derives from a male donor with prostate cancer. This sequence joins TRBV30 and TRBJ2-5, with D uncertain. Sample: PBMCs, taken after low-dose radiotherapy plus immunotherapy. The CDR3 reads CAWSVIETQYF. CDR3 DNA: TGTGCCTGGAGTGTTATCGAGACCCAGTACTTC.